This T cell receptor (beta chain) derives from a study of T cell repertoires in cytomegalovirus infection. In the study overall: In the study, CMV epitopes included recently identified HLA-C-restricted and well-studied HLA-B-restricted ones. Indications came from public TCR beta signatures; they pointed to CMV infection and to a matching HLA type. Points from the study as a whole: In two of eight donors, the top clonotype was HLA-C-restricted CMV-specific. Summed frequency of public TCR beta families distinguished CMV carriers with the relevant HLA.

This clonotype was observed a handful of times. Its matching antigen is unknown. A single record per CDR3 protein comes from TCRdb applying MiXCR to the reads. The top ten clones hold 10% to 15% of a sample with around 710,000 distinct CDR3 sequences, about 28% of them seen once. The source was cultured CD8+ T cells from PBMCs, collected from culture after CMV antigen stimulation. The TCR sequence derives from a human donor in good health (CMV status not recorded). Some clones in this sample may be carry-over from other donors' samples.

The CDR3 region is CASSSPRRLNTEAFF. The CDR3 DNA sequence: TGTGCCAGCAGTTCCCCCCGACGGCTGAACACTGAAGCTTTCTTT. The rearrangement links TRBV27 to TRBJ1-1; D is ambiguous. Looked up from germline, CDR1 is MNHEY and CDR2 is SMNVEV (reference sequence). The CDR3 contains 15 residues. The V end lost 4 bases, the J end lost 0 bases, and 12 bases lay between the germline ends.